This TCR beta chain was sequenced during a study of chemoradiotherapy in HPV16-positive cancers. General study results and limits: Only a couple of HPV16-positive patients supplied the functional HPV-specificity definition. Candidate HPV-specific clones and E7-related TCR motifs grew in tumor during treatment.

Generated by immunoSEQ multiplex PCR, the TCRdb table keeps only in-frame clones and is missing some. Of fewer than 20,000 clones in the sample, nearly 90% were seen once. Germline loops: CDR1 SGHNT, CDR2 YYREEE (reference sequence). The germline V and J ends were trimmed by 4 bases and 4 bases, with 8 bases remaining between them. This CDR3 contains 13 residues. Repeated repertoire sampling spanned the course of chemoradiotherapy. Regarding this clone: Antigen specificity is unknown.

The chain uses TRBV5-4 and TRBJ2-2; no clear D gene. The sequencing used blood, collected from a patient who underwent chemoradiotherapy. The TCR comes from a human donor with HPV-associated anogenital cancer. The CDR3 nucleotides are TGTGCCAGCAGCATTACGAGCACCGGGGAGCTGTTTTTT. Its protein product is CASSITSTGELFF.